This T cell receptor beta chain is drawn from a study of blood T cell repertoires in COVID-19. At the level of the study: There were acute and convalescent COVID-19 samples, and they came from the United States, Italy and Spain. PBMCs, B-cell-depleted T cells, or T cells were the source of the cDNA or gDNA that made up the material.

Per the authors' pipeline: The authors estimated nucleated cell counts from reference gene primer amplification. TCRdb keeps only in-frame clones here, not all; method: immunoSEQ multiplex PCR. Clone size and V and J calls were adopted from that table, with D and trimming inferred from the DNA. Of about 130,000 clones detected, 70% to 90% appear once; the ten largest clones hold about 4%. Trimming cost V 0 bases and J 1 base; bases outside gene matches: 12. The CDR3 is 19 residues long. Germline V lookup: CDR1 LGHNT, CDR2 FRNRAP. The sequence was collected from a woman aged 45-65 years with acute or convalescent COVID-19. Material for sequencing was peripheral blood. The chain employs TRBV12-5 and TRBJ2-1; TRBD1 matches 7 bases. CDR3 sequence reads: CASGLVLGTGVFSYNEQFF. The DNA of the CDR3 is TGTGCTAGTGGTTTGGTATTGGGAACAGGGGTTTTTTCCTACAATGAGCAGTTCTTC.